This TCR beta chain was found in a study of siplizumab effects on memory and regulatory T cells. Profiling relied on immunoSEQ multiplex PCR, and the TCRdb table lists in-frame clones only, not all of them. The data hold 65,000 to 70,000 clones, with 88% observed a single time. Of note for this clone: Its specificity is not known.

This CDR3 contains 12 residues. Germline V gene data show CDR1 as KGHSH and CDR2 as LQKENI. The V gene lost 0 bases and the J gene lost 10 bases, with 10 bases spanning the gap. Study outcomes and limitations: The alloreactive clones that mapped to unstimulated subsets made up only a minor fraction. The study did not confirm that proliferating Tregs from siplizumab cultures were suppressive. Naive T cells looked more diverse than memory cells, and they looked like major contributors to the alloresponse.

Source material: Tregs sorted from blood. The V and J genes are TRBV18 and TRBJ2-7; weak D call: TRBD2 (5 bases). This TCR was recovered from a human donor in good health. The CDR3 sequence is CASSPPSGEQYF. CDR3 in DNA: TGTGCCAGCTCACCACCAAGCGGTGAACAGTACTTC.